This TCR beta chain originates from a study of shared clonotypes between healthy human individuals. Turning to this clone: Its antigen is not identified.

CD8 cells regarded as naive lacked CD45RO, were positively chosen for CCR7, and omitted terminally differentiated effector memory CD45RA+ cells. Study results and limitations: Around 5.4% of naive CD4 clonotypes were common to four donors. Relative to memory subsets, naive subsets generally showed larger estimated richness. Non-shared clonotypes were found to have lower generation probabilities than the clonotypes that were shared by all four of the sorted-subset donors.

It was across several immunoSEQ plates that each subset's genomic DNA was evenly split. Profiled with immunoSEQ multiplex PCR; TCRdb holds only in-frame clones, not every one. The sample records 2 million or so clones, roughly 94% being singletons. The J segment lost 4 bases and the V segment lost 6 bases, leaving 3 bases of the junction unmatched. The germline gives CDR1 MDHEN, CDR2 SYDVKM. This CDR3 region has 13 residues. This TCR came from a man aged 18 to 29 in good health. The V gene is TRBV28, the J gene TRBJ1-5; 7 nucleotides match TRBD1. Material: naive CD8+ T cells sorted from blood. CDR3 nucleotides: TGTGCCAGCAGCCAACAGGGGAATCAGCCCCAGCATTTT. Residues: CASSQQGNQPQHF.